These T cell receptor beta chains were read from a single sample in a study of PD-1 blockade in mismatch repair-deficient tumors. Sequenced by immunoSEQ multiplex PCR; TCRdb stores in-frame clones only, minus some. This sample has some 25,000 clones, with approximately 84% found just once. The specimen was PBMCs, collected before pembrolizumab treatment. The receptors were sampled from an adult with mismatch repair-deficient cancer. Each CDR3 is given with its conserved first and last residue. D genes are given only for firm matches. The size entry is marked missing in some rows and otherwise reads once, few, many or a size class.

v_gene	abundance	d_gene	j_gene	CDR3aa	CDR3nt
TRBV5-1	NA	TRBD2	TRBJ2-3	CASSFGLARYPDTQYF	TGCGCCAGCAGCTTCGGACTAGCGAGGTATCCAGATACGCAGTATTTT
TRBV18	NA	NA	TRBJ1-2	CASSPTDSYGYTF	TGTGCCAGCTCACCTACGGACAGCTATGGCTACACCTTC
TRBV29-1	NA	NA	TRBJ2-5	CSVEPGVAQETQYF	TGCAGCGTTGAACCCGGGGTTGCACAAGAGACCCAGTACTTC
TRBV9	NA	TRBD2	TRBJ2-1	CASSVVGLAGVNEQFF	TGTGCCAGCAGCGTAGTCGGTCTAGCGGGAGTTAATGAGCAGTTCTTC
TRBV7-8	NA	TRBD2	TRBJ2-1	CASSLVRAGSSYNEQFF	TGTGCCAGCAGCTTAGTACGAGCGGGGAGCTCCTACAATGAGCAGTTCTTC
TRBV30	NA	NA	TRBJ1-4	CAWAPFSGEKLFF	TGTGCCTGGGCCCCGTTTTCGGGTGAAAAACTGTTTTTT
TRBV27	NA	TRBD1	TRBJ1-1	CASSLAQGAFTEAFF	TGTGCCAGCAGTTTAGCCCAGGGGGCGTTCACTGAAGCTTTCTTT
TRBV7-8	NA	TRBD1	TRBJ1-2	CASSSPGQGDYGYTF	TGTGCCAGCAGCAGCCCGGGACAGGGAGACTATGGCTACACCTTC
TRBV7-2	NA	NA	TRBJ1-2	CASSLVTVGYTF	TGTGCCAGCAGCTTAGTTACGGTGGGCTACACCTTC
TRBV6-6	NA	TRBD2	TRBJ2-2	CASSYSTSGNTGELFF	TGTGCCAGCAGTTACTCGACTAGCGGGAACACCGGGGAGCTGTTTTTT
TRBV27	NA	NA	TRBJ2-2	CASGSQEGTGELFF	TGTGCCAGCGGATCACAGGAGGGGACCGGGGAGCTGTTTTTT
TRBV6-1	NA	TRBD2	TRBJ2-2	CASRLTSAGELFF	TGTGCCAGCAGATTGACTAGCGCCGGGGAGCTGTTTTTT
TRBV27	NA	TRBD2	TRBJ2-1	CASSLTSGIYNEQFF	TGTGCCAGCAGCTTGACTAGCGGGATTTACAATGAGCAGTTCTTC
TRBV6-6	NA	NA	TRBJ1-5	CASRSLGGPNQPQHF	TGTGCCAGCAGATCCCTTGGGGGCCCCAATCAGCCCCAGCATTTT
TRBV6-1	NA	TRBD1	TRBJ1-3	CASSPTGVGNTIYF	TGTGCCAGCAGTCCCACAGGGGTCGGAAACACCATATATTTT
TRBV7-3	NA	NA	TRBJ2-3	CASSPRGGGLNTQYF	TGTGCCAGCAGCCCCCGCGGGGGCGGCCTAAATACGCAGTATTTT
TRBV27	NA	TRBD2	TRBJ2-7	CASSFDLAGADYYEQYF	TGTGCCAGCAGTTTTGACCTAGCGGGAGCGGATTACTACGAGCAGTACTTC
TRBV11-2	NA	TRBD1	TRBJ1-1	CASSPAGTGHTEAFF	TGTGCCAGCAGCCCAGCAGGGACAGGGCACACTGAAGCTTTCTTT
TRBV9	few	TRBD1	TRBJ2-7	CASSPRTGSYEQYF	TGTGCCAGCAGCCCTCGGACAGGCTCGTACGAGCAGTACTTC
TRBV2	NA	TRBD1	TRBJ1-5	CASRRQGGNQPQHF	TGTGCCAGCAGGAGACAGGGGGGCAATCAGCCCCAGCATTTT
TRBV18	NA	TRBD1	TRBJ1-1	CASSPTGQGQTEAFF	TGTGCCAGCTCACCAACGGGACAGGGGCAAACTGAAGCTTTCTTT
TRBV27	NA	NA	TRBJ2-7	CASRYTFERPTYEQYF	TGTGCCAGCAGGTATACCTTTGAGAGGCCTACCTACGAGCAGTACTTC
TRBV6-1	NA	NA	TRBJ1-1	CASRLQGNTEAFF	TGTGCCAGCAGATTACAGGGGAACACTGAAGCTTTCTTT
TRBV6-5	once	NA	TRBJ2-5	CASSYSSDGGETQYF	TGTGCCAGCAGTTACTCCTCGGACGGAGGAGAGACCCAGTACTTC
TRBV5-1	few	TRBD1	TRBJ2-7	CASSLDTGAVYEQYF	TGCGCCAGCAGCTTGGACACAGGGGCCGTATACGAGCAGTACTTC
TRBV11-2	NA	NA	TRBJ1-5	CASSLIPTGSSNQPQHF	TGTGCCAGCAGCTTAATTCCCACAGGTTCTAGCAATCAGCCCCAGCATTTT
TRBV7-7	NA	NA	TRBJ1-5	CASSPSGFYSNQPQHF	TGTGCCAGCAGCCCTAGCGGCTTCTATAGCAATCAGCCCCAGCATTTT
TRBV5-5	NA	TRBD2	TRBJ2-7	CASSRGEYEQYF	TGTGCCAGCAGTCGGGGGGAATACGAGCAGTACTTC
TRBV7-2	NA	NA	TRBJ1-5	CASSLAGGSSNQPQHF	TGTGCCAGCAGCTTAGCGGGGGGGTCTAGCAATCAGCCCCAGCATTTT
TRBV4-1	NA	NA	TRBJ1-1	CASSQDRGTEAFF	TGCGCCAGCAGCCAAGATAGAGGCACTGAAGCTTTCTTT
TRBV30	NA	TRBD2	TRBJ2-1	CAWSILATFYNEQFF	TGTGCCTGGAGTATACTAGCGACCTTCTACAATGAGCAGTTCTTC
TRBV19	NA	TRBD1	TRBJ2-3	CASSKNPGQGPDTQYF	TGTGCCAGTAGTAAAAACCCGGGACAGGGGCCAGATACGCAGTATTTT